This T cell receptor beta chain was identified in a study of molecular identifiers for immune sequencing clone quantification. TCRdb reprocessed the PCR reads with MiXCR, giving one entry per CDR3 protein. The table has about 640,000 distinct CDR3 sequences, 15% to 20% seen once; the top ten hold around 0.9%. A word on this clonotype: Its matching antigen is unknown.

The study, taken as a whole, reports: Detection of one spiked Jurkat cell's TCR RNA reportedly worked in one million naive cells.

The CDR3 runs 16 residues. With V trimmed by 3 bases and J by 4 bases, 9 bases remained unmatched. Per germline, CDR1 SNHLY and CDR2 FYNNEI. The sample taken for sequencing was naive CD8+ T cells from blood, with Jurkat cell RNA spiked in. This sample's subset: FACS-sorted CD8+CD4-CCR7+CD45RA+ naive T cells. J is TRBJ1-2 and V is TRBV2; 9 bases line up with TRBD1. The receptor comes from a human donor in good health. Some libraries in this study had Jurkat cell RNA spiked in. The CDR3 coding sequence is TGTGCCAGCAGTGAGGGGACAGGGTATCTAGCCTATGGCTACACCTTC. Translation gives CASSEGTGYLAYGYTF. Looking up the rest from reference TRBV2 and TRBJ1-2 gives the full variable domain: EPEVTQTPSHQVTQMGQEVILRCVPISNHLYFYWYRQILGQKVEFLVSFYNNEISEKSEIFDDQFSVERPDGSNFTLKIRSTKLEDSAMYFCASSEGTGYLAYGYTFGSGTRLTVV.